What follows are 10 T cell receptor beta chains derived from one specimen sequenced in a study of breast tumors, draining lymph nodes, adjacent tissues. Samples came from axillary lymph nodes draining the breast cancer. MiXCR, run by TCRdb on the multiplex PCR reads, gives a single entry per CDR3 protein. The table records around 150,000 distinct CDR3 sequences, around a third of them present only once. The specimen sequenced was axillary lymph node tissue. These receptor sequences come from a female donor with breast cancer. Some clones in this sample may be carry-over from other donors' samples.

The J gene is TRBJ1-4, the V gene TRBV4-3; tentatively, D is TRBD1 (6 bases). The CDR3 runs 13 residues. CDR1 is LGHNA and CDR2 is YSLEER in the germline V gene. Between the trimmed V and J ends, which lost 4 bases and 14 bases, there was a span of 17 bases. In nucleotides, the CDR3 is TGCGCCAGCAGCCTAAAAAGGGACACATCCCTGTTTTTT. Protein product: CASSLKRDTSLFF.

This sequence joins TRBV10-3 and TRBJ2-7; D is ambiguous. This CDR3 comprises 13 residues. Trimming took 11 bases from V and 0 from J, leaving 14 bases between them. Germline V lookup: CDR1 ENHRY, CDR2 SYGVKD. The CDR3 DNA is TGTGCCCTCTCCACAGACCGCTCCTACGAGCAGTACGTC. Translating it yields CALSTDRSYEQYV.

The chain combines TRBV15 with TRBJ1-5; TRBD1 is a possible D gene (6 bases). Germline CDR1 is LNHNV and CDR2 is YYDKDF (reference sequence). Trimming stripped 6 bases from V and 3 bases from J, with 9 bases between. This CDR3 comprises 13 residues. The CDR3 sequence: CATSDRSNQPQHF. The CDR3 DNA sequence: TGTGCCACCAGTGACAGGTCCAATCAGCCCCAGCATTTT.

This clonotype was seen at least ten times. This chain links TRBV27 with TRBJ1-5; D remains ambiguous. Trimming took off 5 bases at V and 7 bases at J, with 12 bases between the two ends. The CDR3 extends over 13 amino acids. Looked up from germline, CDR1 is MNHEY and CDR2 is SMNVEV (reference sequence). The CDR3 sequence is CASSPTRRQPQHF. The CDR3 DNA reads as TGTGCCAGCAGTCCCACGAGGCGGCAGCCCCAGCATTTT.

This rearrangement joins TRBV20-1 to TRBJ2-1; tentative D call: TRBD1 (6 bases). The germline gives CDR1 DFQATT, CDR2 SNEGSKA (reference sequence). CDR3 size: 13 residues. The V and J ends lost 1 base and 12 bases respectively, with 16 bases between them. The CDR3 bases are TGCAGTGCTAGAGTCATGGGGGCCGATACGCAGTTCTTC. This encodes CSARVMGADTQFF.

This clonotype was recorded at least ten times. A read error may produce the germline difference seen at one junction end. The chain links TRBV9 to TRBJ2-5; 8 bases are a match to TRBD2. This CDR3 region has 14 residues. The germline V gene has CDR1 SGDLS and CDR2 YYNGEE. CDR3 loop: CASSVTSGQETQSF. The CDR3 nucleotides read TGTGCCAGCAGCGTAACTAGCGGCCAAGAGACCCAGTCCTTC.

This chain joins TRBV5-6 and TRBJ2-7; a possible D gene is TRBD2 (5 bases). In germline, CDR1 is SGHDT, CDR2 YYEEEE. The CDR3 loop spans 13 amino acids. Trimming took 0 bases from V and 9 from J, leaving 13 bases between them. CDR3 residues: CASSLGGAHGQYF. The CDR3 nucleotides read TGTGCCAGCAGCTTGGGGGGAGCGCACGGGCAGTACTTC.

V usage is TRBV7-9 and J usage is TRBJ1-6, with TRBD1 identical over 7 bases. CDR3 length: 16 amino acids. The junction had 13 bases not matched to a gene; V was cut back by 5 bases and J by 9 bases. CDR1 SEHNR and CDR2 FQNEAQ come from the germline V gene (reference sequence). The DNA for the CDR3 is TGTGCCAGCAGCAACCCCGGGCAGGGGGTGGGTTCACCCCTCCACTTT. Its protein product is CASSNPGQGVGSPLHF.

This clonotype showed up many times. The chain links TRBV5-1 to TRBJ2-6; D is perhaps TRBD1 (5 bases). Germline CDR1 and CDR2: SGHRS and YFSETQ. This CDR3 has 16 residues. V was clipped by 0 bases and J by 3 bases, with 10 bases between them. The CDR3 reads CASSLVWGGGANVLTF. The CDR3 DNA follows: TGCGCCAGCAGCTTGGTCTGGGGCGGTGGGGCCAACGTCCTGACTTTC.

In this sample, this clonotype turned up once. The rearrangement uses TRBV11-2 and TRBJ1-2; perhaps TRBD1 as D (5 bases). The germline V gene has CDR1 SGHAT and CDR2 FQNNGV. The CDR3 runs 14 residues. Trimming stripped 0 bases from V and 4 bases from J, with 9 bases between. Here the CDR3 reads CASSLDETAYGYTF. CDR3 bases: TGTGCCAGCAGCTTAGATGAGACAGCCTATGGCTACACCTTC. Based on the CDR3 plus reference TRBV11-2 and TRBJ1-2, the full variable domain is EAGVAQSPRYKIIEKRQSVAFWCNPISGHATLYWYQQILGQGPKLLIQFQNNGVVDDSQLPKDRFSAERLKGVDSTLKIQPAKLEDSAVYLCASSLDETAYGYTFGSGTRLTVV.